The clone carrying this T cell receptor beta chain appeared many times. Its target is unknown. The sample comes from a study of T cell repertoires in cytomegalovirus infection. Background on the study: Signatures in public TCR beta sequences pointed to both CMV infection and matching HLA type. Study-wide results and caveats: Ex vivo responses were dominated by HLA-C-restricted CMV-specific TCR beta clonotypes. Pooled public TCR beta family frequency picked out CMV carriers with the relevant HLA.

Trimming removed 5 bases from V and 7 bases from J, with 6 bases in between. Germline V gene data show CDR1 as SGHTA and CDR2 as FQGNSA. The length of the CDR3 is 12 residues. In TCRdb, the reads were re-called with MiXCR into one record per CDR3 protein. The sample includes roughly 280,000 distinct CDR3 sequences, approximately 9.1% of them seen just once. The receptor was derived from a human donor in good health (CMV status not recorded). Some clones in this sample may be carry-over from other donors' samples. The sequencing sample was made of PBMCs. The rearrangement joins TRBV7-2 to TRBJ1-6, with no clear D. CDR3 in amino acids: CASSQRNSPLHF. In DNA form, the CDR3 reads TGTGCCAGCAGCCAAAGAAATTCACCCCTCCACTTT.